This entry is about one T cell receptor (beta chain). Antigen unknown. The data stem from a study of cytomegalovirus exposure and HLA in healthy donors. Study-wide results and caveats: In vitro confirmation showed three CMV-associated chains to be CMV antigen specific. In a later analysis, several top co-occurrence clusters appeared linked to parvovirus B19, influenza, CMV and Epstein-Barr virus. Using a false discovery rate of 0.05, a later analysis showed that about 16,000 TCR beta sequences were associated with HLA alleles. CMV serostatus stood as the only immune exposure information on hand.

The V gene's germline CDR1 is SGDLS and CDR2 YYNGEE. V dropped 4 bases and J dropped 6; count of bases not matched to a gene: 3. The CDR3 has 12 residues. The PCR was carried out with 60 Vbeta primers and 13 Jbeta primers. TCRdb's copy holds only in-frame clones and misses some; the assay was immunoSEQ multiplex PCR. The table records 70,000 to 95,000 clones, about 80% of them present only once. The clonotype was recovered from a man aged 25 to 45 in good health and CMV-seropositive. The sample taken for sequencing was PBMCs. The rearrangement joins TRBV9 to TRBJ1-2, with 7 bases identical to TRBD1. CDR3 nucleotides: TGTGCCAGCAGCACCAGGGGGGATGGCTACACCTTC. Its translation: CASSTRGDGYTF.